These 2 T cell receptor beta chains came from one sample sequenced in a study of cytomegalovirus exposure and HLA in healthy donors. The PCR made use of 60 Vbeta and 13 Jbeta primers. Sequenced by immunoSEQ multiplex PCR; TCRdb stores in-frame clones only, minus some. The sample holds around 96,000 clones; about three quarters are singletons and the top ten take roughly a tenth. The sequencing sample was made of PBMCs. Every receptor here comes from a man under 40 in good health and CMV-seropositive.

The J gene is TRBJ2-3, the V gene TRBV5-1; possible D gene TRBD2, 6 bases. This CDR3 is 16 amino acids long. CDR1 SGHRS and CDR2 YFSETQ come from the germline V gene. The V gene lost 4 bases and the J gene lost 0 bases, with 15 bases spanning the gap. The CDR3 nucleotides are TGCGCCAGCAGCGCCCGTTACGGGACTAGCACAGATACGCAGTATTTT. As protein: CASSARYGTSTDTQYF.

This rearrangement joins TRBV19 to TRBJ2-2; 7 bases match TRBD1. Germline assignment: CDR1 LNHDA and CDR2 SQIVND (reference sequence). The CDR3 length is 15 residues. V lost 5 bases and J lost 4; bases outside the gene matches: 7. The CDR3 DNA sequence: TGTGCCAGTAGTTTACAGGGGTTAGTCACCGGGGAGCTGTTTTTT. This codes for CASSLQGLVTGELFF.